This T cell receptor (beta chain) was identified in a study of CD8 T cells in Susac syndrome. Blood CD8+ and CD4+ T cells underwent high-throughput TCR beta sequencing. Each multiple sclerosis control was a treatment-naive patient with relapsing-remitting disease that was either stable or active. Both CD4+ and CD8+ T cells were negatively isolated, and TEMRA cells underwent FACS enrichment. This clonotype was counted only a few times. This CDR3 contains 14 residues. Germline V gene data show CDR1 as SGHRS and CDR2 as YFSETQ. Trimming took 3 bases from V and 2 from J, leaving 12 bases between them. Random-hexamer reverse transcription was applied to roughly 0.5 to 1 ug RNA. By means of immunoSEQ multiplex PCR, TCR beta CDR3 spanning 54 Vbeta and 13 Jbeta underwent amplification. TCRdb analysed the immunoSEQ multiplex PCR reads with MiXCR anew, one entry per CDR3 protein. The sample has some 450,000 distinct CDR3 sequences; approximately 85% are singletons.

The source of this sequence is a human donor with multiple sclerosis. The chain combines TRBV5-1 with TRBJ2-7, with D perhaps matching TRBD1 (7 bases). The material sequenced was CD8+ T cells from PBMCs. Here the CDR3 reads CASSWGDSAYEQYF. The CDR3 region has the DNA TGCGCCAGCAGCTGGGGGGACAGTGCCTACGAGCAGTACTTC. The full variable domain, its missing parts supplied by reference TRBV5-1 and TRBJ2-7, is KAGVTQTPRYLIKTRGQQVTLSCSPISGHRSVSWYQQTPGQGLQFLFEYFSETQRNKGNFPGRFSGRQFSNSRSEMNVSTLELGDSALYLCASSWGDSAYEQYFGPGTRLTVT.